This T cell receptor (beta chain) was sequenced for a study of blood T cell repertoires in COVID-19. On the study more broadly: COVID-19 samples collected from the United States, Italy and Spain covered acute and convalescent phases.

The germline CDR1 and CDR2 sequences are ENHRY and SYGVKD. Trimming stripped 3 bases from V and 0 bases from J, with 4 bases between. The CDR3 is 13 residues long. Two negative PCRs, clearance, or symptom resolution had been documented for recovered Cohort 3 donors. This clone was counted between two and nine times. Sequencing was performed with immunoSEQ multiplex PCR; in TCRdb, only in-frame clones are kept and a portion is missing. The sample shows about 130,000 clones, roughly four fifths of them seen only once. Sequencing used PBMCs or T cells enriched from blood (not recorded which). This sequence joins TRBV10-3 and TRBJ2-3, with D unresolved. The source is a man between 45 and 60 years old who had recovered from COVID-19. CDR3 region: CAISDPSTDTQYF. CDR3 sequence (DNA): TGTGCCATCAGTGACCCTAGCACAGATACGCAGTATTTT.